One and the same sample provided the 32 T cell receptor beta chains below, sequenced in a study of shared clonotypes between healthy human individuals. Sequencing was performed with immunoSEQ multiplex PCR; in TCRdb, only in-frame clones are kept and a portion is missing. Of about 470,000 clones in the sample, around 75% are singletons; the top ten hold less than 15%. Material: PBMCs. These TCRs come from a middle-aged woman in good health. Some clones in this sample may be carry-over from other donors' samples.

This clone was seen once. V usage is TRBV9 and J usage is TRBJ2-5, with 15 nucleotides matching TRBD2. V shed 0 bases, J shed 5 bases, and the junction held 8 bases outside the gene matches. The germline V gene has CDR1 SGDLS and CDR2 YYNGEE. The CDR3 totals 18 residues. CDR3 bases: TGTGCCAGCAGCGTAGGAAGGGGACTAGCGGGAGGTAGGGAGACCCAGTACTTC. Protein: CASSVGRGLAGGRETQYF.

Here the CDR3 DNA reads TGCGCCAGCAGCCAAGATACGCAGCCCCCATCAAACACCGGGGAGCTGTTTTTT. This gives the protein CASSQDTQPPSNTGELFF. This rearrangement joins TRBV4-3 to TRBJ2-2, with unresolved D. The CDR3 totals 18 residues. Trimming removed 0 bases from V and 2 bases from J, with 16 bases in between. Per the germline V gene, CDR1 is LGHNA and CDR2 is YSLEER.

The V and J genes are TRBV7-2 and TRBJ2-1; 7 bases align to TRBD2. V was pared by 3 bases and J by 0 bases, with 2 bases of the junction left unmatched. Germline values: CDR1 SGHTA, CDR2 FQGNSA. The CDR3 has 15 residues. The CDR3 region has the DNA TGTGCCAGCAGCTTCCAGCGGGACTCCTACAATGAGCAGTTCTTC. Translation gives CASSFQRDSYNEQFF.

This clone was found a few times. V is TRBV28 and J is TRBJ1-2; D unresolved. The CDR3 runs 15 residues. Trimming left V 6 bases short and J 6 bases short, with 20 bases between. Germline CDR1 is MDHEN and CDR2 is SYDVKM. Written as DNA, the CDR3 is TGTGCCAGCAGCTCCGGCCGTGGTGAACGTAATGGCTACACCTTC. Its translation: CASSSGRGERNGYTF.

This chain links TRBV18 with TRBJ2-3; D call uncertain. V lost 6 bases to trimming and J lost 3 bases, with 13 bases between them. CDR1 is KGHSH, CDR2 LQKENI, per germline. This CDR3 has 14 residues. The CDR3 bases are TGTGCCAGCTCGCGGACCCCGCCGACAGATACGCAGTATTTT. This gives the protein CASSRTPPTDTQYF.

The CDR3 region is CASTFRQNTEAFF. The DNA of the CDR3 is TGTGCCAGCACCTTTCGGCAGAACACTGAAGCTTTCTTT. The J gene is TRBJ1-1, the V gene TRBV28; D gene uncertain. This CDR3 comprises 13 residues. Trimming removed 7 bases at V and 1 base at J, with 10 bases between. Germline CDR1 MDHEN, CDR2 SYDVKM.

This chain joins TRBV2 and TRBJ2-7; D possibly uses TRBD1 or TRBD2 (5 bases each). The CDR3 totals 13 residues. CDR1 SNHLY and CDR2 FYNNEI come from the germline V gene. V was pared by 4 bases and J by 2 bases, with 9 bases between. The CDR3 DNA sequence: TGTGCCAGCAGTGGGGACGGTACCTACGAGCAGTACTTC. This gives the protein CASSGDGTYEQYF.

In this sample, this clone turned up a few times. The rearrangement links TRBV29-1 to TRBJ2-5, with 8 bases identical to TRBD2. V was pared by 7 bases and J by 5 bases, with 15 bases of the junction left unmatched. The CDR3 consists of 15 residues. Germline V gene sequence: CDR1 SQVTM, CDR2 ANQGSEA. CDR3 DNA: TGCAGCGCAGCCGGCGGACTAGCAGTAGGGGAGACCCAGTACTTC. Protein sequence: CSAAGGLAVGETQYF.

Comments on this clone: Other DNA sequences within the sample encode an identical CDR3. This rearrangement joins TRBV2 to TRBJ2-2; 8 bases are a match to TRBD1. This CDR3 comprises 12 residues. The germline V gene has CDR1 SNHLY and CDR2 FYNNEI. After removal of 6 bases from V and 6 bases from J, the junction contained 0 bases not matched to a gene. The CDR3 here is CASRTGAGELFF. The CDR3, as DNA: TGTGCCAGCAGGACAGGGGCCGGGGAGCTGTTTTTT.

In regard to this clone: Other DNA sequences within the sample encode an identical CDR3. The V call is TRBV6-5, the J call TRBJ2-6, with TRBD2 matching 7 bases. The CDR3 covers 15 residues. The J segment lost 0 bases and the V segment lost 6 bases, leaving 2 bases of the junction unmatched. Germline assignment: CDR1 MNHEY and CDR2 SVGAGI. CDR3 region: CASRRGGSGANVLTF. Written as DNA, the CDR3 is TGTGCCAGCAGGCGCGGGGGCTCTGGGGCCAACGTCCTGACTTTC.

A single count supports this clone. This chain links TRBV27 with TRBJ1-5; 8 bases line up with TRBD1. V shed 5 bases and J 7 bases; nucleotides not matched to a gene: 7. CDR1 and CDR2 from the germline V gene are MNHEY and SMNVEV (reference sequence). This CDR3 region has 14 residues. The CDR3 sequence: CASSPGQGGQPQHF. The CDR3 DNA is TGTGCCAGCAGTCCCGGACAGGGTGGACAGCCCCAGCATTTT.

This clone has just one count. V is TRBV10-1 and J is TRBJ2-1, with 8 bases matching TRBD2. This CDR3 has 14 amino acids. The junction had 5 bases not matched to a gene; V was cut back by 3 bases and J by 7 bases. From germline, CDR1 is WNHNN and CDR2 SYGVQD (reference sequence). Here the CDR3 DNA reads TGCGCCAGCAGTGAAAGCGGGAGACGGAATGAGCAGTTCTTC. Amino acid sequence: CASSESGRRNEQFF.

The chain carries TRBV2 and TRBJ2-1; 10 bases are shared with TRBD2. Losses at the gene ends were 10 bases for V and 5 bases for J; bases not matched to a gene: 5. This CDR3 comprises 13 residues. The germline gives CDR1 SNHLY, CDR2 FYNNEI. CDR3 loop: CATGLAEDNEQFF. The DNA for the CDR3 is TGTGCCACAGGACTAGCGGAGGACAATGAGCAGTTCTTC.

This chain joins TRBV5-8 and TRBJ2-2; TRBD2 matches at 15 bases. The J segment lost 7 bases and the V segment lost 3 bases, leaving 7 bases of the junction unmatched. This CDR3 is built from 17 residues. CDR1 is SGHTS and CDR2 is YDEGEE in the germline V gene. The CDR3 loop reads CASSYGLAGGPDGELFF. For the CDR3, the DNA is TGTGCCAGCAGCTACGGACTAGCGGGAGGGCCTGACGGGGAGCTGTTTTTT. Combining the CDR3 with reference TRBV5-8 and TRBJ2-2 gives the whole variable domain EAGVTQSPTHLIKTRGQQATLRCSPISGHTSVYWYQQALGLGLQFLLWYDEGEERNRGNFPPRFSGRQFPNYSSELNVNALELEDSALYLCASSYGLAGGPDGELFFGEGSRLTVL.

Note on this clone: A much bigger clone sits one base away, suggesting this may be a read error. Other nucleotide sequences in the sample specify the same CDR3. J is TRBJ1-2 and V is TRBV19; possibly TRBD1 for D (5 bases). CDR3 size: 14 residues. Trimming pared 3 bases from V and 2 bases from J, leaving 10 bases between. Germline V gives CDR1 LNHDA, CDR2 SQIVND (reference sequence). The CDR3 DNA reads TGTGCCAGTAGTATCCCGGGACTGAACTATGGCTACACCTTC. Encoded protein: CASSIPGLNYGYTF.

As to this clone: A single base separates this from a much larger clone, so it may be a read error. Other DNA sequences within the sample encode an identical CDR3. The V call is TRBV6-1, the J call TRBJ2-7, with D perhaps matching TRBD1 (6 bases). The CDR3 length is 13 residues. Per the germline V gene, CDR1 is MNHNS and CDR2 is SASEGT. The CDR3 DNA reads TGTGCCAGTAGTGAAGGGGGCTCCTACGAGCAGTACTTC. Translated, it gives CASSEGGSYEQYF.

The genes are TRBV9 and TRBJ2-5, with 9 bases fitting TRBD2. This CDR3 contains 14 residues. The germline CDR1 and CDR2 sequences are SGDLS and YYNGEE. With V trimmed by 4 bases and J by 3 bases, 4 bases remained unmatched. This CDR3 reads CASSPPSGKETQYF. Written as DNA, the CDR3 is TGTGCCAGCAGCCCACCTAGCGGGAAAGAGACCCAGTACTTC. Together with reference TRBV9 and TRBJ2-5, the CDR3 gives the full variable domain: DSGVTQTPKHLITATGQRVTLRCSPRSGDLSVYWYQQSLDQGLQFLIQYYNGEERAKGNILERFSAQQFPDLHSELNLSSLELGDSALYFCASSPPSGKETQYFGPGTRLLVL.

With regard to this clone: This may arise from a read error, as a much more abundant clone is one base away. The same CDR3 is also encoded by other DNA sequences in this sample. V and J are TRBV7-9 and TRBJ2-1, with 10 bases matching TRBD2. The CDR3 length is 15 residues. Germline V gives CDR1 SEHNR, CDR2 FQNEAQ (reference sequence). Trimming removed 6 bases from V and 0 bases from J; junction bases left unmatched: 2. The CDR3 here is CASSPSGSSYNEQFF. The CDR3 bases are TGTGCCAGCAGTCCTAGCGGGAGCTCCTACAATGAGCAGTTCTTC.

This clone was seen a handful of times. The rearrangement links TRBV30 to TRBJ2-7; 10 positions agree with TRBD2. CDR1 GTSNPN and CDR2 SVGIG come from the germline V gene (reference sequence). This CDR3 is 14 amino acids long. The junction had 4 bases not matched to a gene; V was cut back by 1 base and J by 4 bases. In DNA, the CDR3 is TGTGCCTGGAGTGCAGCTAGCGGGAGTTACGAGCAGTACTTC. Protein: CAWSAASGSYEQYF. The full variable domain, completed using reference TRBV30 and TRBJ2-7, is SQTIHQWPATLVQPVGSPLSLECTVEGTSNPNLYWYRQAAGRGLQLLFYSVGIGQISSEVPQNLSASRPQDRQFILSSKKLLLSDSGFYLCAWSAASGSYEQYFGPGTRLTVT.

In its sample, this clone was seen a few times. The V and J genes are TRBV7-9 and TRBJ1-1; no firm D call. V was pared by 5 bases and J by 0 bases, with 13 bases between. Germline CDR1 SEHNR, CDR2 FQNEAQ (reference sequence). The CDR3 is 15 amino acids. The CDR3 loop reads CASSLQNSMNTEAFF. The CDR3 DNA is TGTGCCAGCAGCCTACAGAACAGCATGAACACTGAAGCTTTCTTT.

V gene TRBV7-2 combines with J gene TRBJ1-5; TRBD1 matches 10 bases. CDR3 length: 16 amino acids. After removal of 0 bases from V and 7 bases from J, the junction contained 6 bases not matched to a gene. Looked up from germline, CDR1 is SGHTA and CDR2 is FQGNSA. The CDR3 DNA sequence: TGTGCCAGCAGCTTAGCCCGGACAGGGGGACGGCAGCCCCAGCATTTT. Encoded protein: CASSLARTGGRQPQHF.

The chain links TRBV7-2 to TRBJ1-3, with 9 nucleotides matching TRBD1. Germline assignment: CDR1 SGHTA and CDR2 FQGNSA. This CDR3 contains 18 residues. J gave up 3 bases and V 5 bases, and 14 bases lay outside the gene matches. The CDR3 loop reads CASSPGQGRSVFGNTIYF. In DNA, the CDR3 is TGTGCCAGCAGCCCCGGACAGGGGAGAAGTGTTTTTGGAAACACCATATATTTT.

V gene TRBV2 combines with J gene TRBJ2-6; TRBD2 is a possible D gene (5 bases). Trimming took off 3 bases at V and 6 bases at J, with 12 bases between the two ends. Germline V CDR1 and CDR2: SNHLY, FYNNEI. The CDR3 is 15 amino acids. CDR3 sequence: CASSELAVEANVLTF. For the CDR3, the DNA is TGTGCCAGCAGTGAGCTAGCAGTCGAGGCCAACGTCCTGACTTTC.

CDR3 residues: CASSWLGNNEQFF. The CDR3, as DNA: TGTGCCAGCAGCTGGCTAGGTAACAATGAGCAGTTCTTC. The rearrangement joins TRBV9 to TRBJ2-1; the D is unclear. From germline, CDR1 is SGDLS and CDR2 YYNGEE. The length of the CDR3 is 13 residues. The V gene lost 4 bases and the J gene lost 5 bases, with 10 bases spanning the gap. The full variable domain, its missing parts supplied by reference TRBV9 and TRBJ2-1, is DSGVTQTPKHLITATGQRVTLRCSPRSGDLSVYWYQQSLDQGLQFLIQYYNGEERAKGNILERFSAQQFPDLHSELNLSSLELGDSALYFCASSWLGNNEQFFGPGTRLTVL.

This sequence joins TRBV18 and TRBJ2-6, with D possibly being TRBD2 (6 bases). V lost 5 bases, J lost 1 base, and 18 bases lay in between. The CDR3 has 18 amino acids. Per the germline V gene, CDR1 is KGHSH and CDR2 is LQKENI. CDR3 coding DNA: TGTGCCAGCTCAAGGCGGGGAACGGCACTATCTGGGGCCAACGTCCTGACTTTC. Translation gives CASSRRGTALSGANVLTF.

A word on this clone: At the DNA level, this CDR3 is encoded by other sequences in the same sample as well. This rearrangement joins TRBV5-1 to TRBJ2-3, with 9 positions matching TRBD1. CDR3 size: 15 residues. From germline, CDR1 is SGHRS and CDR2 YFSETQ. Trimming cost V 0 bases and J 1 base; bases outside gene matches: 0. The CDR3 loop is CASSLGTGGTDTQYF. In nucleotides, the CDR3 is TGCGCCAGCAGCTTGGGGACAGGGGGCACAGATACGCAGTATTTT.

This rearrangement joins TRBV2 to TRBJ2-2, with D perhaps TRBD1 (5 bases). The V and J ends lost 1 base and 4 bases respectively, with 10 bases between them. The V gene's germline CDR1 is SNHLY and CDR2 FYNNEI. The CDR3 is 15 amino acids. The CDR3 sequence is CASSEVDRPTGELFF. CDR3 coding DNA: TGTGCCAGCAGTGAAGTTGACAGACCCACCGGGGAGCTGTTTTTT.

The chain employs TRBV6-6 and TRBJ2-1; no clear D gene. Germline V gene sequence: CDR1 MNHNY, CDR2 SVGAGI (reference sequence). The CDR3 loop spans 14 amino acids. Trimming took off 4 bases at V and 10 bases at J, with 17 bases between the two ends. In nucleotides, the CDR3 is TGTGCCAGCAGTTTCGAACGGCAGGTACTCGAGCAGTTCTTC. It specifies CASSFERQVLEQFF.

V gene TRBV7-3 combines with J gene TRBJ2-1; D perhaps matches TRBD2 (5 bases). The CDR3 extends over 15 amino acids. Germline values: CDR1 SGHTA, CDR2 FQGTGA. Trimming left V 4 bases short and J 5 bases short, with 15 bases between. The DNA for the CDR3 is TGTGCCAGCAGCTCCGAAGGGAAGCGGCACAATGAGCAGTTCTTC. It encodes CASSSEGKRHNEQFF.

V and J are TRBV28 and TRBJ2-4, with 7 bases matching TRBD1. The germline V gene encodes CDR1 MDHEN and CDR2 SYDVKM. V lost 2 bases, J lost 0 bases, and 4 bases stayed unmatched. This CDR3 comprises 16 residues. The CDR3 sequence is CASSLQGTVAKNIQYF. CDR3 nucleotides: TGTGCCAGCAGTTTACAGGGGACAGTAGCCAAAAACATTCAGTACTTC.

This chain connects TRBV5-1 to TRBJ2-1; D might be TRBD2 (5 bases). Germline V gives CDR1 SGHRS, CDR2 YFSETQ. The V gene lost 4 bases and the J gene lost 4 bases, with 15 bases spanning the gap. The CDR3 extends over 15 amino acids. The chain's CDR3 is CASSPDPTRYNEQFF. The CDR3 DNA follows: TGCGCCAGCAGCCCAGACCCCACTAGATACAATGAGCAGTTCTTC. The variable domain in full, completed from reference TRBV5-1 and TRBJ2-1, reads KAGVTQTPRYLIKTRGQQVTLSCSPISGHRSVSWYQQTPGQGLQFLFEYFSETQRNKGNFPGRFSGRQFSNSRSEMNVSTLELGDSALYLCASSPDPTRYNEQFFGPGTRLTVL.

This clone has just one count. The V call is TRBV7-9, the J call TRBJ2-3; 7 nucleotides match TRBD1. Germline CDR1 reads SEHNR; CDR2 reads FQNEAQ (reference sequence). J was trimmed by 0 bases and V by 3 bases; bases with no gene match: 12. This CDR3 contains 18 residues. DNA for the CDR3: TGTGCCAGCAGCTTTATCTCTCGACAGGGCGCTAGCACAGATACGCAGTATTTT. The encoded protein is CASSFISRQGASTDTQYF.